This is a list of T cell receptor beta chains from one sample in a study of cytomegalovirus exposure and HLA in healthy donors. Libraries were prepared by immunoSEQ multiplex PCR; TCRdb keeps only in-frame clonotypes and omits some of them. The sample lists 190,000 or so clones, roughly 80% occurring once. The sequencing input was PBMCs. Every receptor here comes from a boy between 10 and 17 years old in good health and CMV-seronegative. Both conserved end residues are trimmed from each CDR3. D genes are given only for firm matches.

CDR3,D,length,V
ASSQTRDRGHFSYEQY,TRBD1,16,TRBV16
ASSLGVLTDTIY,NA,12,TRBV11-3
ASSHRRREF,NA,9,TRBV14
ASSVGTGRNQPQH,NA,13,TRBV9
ASSKGEGDPTEAF,NA,13,TRBV21-1
ASSQDRGPNNEQF,NA,13,TRBV4-1
ASSFHFRQGEKLF,TRBD1,13,TRBV7-9
ASSWGHLSNQPQH,NA,13,TRBV19
ASSSTGTSYNEQF,NA,13,TRBV6-5
ASSHRVREPGEQY,NA,13,TRBV6-6
ASSDNGTSEAF,NA,11,TRBV11-3